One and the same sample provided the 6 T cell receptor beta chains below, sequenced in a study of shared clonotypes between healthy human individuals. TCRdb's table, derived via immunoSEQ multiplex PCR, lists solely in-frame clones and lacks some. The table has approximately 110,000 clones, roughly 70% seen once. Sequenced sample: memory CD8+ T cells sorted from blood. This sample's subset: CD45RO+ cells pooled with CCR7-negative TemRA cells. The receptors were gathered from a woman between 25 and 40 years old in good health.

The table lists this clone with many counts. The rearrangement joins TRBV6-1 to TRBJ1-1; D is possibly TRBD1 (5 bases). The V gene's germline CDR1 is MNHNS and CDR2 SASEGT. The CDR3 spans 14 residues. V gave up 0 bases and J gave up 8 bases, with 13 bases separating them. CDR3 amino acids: CASSEALGAVEAFF. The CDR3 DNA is TGTGCCAGCAGTGAAGCGCTTGGGGCAGTCGAAGCTTTCTTT.

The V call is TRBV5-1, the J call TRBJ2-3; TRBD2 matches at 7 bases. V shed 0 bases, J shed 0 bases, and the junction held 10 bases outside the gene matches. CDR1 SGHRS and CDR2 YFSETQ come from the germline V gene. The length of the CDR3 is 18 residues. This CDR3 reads CASSLVWLRERSTDTQYF. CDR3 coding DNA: TGCGCCAGCAGCTTGGTCTGGCTGCGGGAGAGAAGCACAGATACGCAGTATTTT.

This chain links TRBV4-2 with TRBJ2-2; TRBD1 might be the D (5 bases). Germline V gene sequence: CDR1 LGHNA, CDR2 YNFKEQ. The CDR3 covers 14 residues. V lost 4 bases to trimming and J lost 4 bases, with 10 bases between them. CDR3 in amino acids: CASSPARGTGELFF. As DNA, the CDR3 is TGTGCCAGCAGCCCAGCTAGGGGCACCGGGGAGCTGTTTTTT.

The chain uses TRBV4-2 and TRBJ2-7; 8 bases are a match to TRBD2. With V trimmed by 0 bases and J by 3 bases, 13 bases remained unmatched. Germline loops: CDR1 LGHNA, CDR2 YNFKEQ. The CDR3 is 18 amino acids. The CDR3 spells CASSQETYRSGSLYEQYF. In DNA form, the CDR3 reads TGTGCCAGCAGCCAAGAAACGTACCGAAGCGGGAGCCTCTACGAGCAGTACTTC.

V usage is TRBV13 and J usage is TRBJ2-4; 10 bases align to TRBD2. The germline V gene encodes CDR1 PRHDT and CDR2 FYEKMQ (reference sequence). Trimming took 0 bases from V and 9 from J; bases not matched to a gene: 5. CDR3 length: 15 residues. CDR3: CASSLGSSGSSIQYF. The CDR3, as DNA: TGTGCCAGCAGCTTAGGATCTAGCGGGAGCTCCATTCAGTACTTC.

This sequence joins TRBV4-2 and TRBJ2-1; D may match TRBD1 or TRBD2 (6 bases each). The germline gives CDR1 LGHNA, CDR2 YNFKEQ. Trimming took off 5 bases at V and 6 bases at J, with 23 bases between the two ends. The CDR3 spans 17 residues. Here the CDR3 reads CASSYPGLASRGNEQFF. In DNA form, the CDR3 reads TGTGCCAGCAGCTACCCCGGCCTAGCGTCCAGGGGCAATGAGCAGTTCTTC.